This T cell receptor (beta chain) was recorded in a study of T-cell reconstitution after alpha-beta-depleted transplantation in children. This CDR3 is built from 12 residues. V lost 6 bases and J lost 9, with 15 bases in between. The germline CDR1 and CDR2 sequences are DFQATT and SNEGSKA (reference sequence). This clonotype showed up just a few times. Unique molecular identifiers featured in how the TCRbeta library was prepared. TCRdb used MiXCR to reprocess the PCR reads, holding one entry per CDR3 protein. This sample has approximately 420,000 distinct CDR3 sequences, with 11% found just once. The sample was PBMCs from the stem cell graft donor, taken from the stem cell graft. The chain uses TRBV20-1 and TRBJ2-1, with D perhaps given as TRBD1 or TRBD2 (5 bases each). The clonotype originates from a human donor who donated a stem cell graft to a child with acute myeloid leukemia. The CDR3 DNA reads TGCAGTGCCTCACGGGGCAGCTTTGAGCAGTTCTTC. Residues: CSASRGSFEQFF.